This T cell receptor (beta chain) derives from a study of cytomegalovirus exposure and HLA in healthy donors. 13 Jbeta primers and 60 Vbeta primers were used for the PCR. TCRdb's table, derived via immunoSEQ multiplex PCR, lists solely in-frame clones and lacks some. The sample shows 120,000 or so clones, about three quarters of them seen only once. Sample: PBMCs. The TCR comes from a woman in her thirties or forties in good health and CMV-seronegative.

The CDR3 reads CAISESFGSLGQGGRYGYTF. Here the CDR3 DNA reads TGTGCCATCAGTGAGTCGTTTGGGTCCCTGGGGCAGGGAGGACGCTATGGCTACACCTTC. V and J are TRBV10-3 and TRBJ1-2, with D perhaps TRBD1 (5 bases). With 0 bases removed from V and 4 bases from J, the gap between germline ends came to 27 bases. There are 20 residues in the CDR3. Germline assignment: CDR1 ENHRY and CDR2 SYGVKD.